This record looks at one T cell receptor (beta chain) sequence and its context. This clone is a singleton in its sample. This clone's antigen is unknown. One base away there is no much larger clone; base qualities are not given. This record belongs to a study of CD4 T cells in lung cancer (dated by TCRdb to between 2018 and 2021). A note on the overall study: The study screened blood T cells of NSCLC patients for responses to candidate mutation-encoded neoepitopes and isolated neoantigen-specific CD4+ T-cell clones and TCRs. Tumor and non-adjacent lung tissue were obtained from several patients undergoing curative-intent resections for stage I-III non-small cell lung cancer. The resected patients had lung adenocarcinoma or squamous cell carcinoma, were aged 60 to 69 at blood donation, and mostly were former smokers. Before blood donation, treatments including platinum chemotherapy had been received by the patients, and nivolumab or pembrolizumab had been received by some of the patients. TCRB deep sequencing tracked the frequency of neoantigen-specific clonotypes in tumor resections, non-adjacent lung and cultured T-cell products.

What the research found in general, with its limitations: Rather than memory responses to the cancer, some blood-derived responses might reflect cross-reactivity or in vitro priming of naive T cells.

CDR1 and CDR2 were assigned from the germline V gene as KGHSH and LQKENI. Between the V and J ends, shortened by 0 bases and 5 bases respectively, the junction contains 4 bases. Inclusive of the bounding cysteine and phenylalanine, the CDR3 is 13 residues long. This entry keeps only the CDR3 DNA: 39 bases, framed from base 1. Non-adjacent lung tissue was collected from the same resection as far as possible from the malignant lesion, at least 3 cm away. The library was built by means of the immunoSEQ multiplex PCR assay. DNA was isolated using Qiagen DNeasy or QIAamp micro DNA kits, and TCRB was sequenced using the Adaptive Biotechnology human TCRB sequencing kit. Sequencing of TCRB libraries was performed on an Illumina MiSeq. The study's own analysis went as follows. TCRB sequence data were analyzed with the kit provider's software, and tumor enrichment of clonotype templates was tested with Fisher's exact test. TCRdb mirrors the immuneACCESS table, restricted to in-frame sequences. Some clones are absent from its copies; in checked studies, under half trace to an unresolved V gene, and the reason for the others is unknown. V, J and clone size reflect that table, while D and trimming were determined from the DNA. This sample holds 10,000 to 11,000 clones; around two thirds were observed only once. The ten largest clones represent 15% of the sample.

The rearranged segments are TRBV18 and TRBJ1-4; no confident D gene assignment can be made. The sample was normal lung tissue taken away from the tumor. The clonotype originates from a man aged 55-75 years with non-small cell lung cancer. The encoded CDR3 is CASSPPPNEKLFF. The sequence in DNA is TGTGCCAGCTCACCACCCCCGAATGAAAAACTGTTTTTT.